Reported below is one TCR beta chain. Other DNA sequences of this sample code for an identical CDR3. This record belongs to a study of blood T cell repertoires in COVID-19. Clones were sequenced by immunoSEQ multiplex PCR, and TCRdb holds only the in-frame ones, with some missing. The table lists about 43,000 clones, approximately 90% of them singletons. The sample was peripheral blood. The sequence came from a man in his sixties with active COVID-19.

The CDR3 protein is CASSPDKNYGYTF. DNA of the CDR3: TGTGCCAGCAGTCCGGACAAGAACTATGGCTACACCTTC. The V and J genes are TRBV7-2 and TRBJ1-2; tentatively, D is TRBD1 (5 bases). The V gene's germline CDR1 is SGHTA and CDR2 FQGNSA. This CDR3 spans 13 amino acids. The V and J ends lost 6 bases and 2 bases respectively, with 10 bases between them.